A single sample gave rise to the 31 T cell receptor beta chains below, sequenced in a study of T cell changes during pregnancy in multiple sclerosis. The repertoire was sequenced with immunoSEQ multiplex PCR; TCRdb's copy has only in-frame clones and lacks some. The sample lists about 59,000 clones; less than 95% were seen once. The sequencing here drew on CD8+ T cells from peripheral blood mononuclear cells, taken after pregnancy. Source of these receptors: a female donor with multiple sclerosis, enrolled in a pregnancy study.

J is TRBJ2-1 and V is TRBV5-1; TRBD2 aligns across 9 bases. This CDR3 is built from 16 residues. The V and J ends lost 4 bases and 0 bases, in that order; junction bases with no gene match: 5. Germline V gene data show CDR1 as SGHRS and CDR2 as YFSETQ. DNA of the CDR3: TGCGCCAGCAGCGCGGGACTAGCTTACTCCTACAATGAGCAGTTCTTC. This sequence encodes CASSAGLAYSYNEQFF.

V is TRBV9 and J is TRBJ2-7; tentatively, D is TRBD1 (6 bases). The CDR3 totals 15 residues. V was clipped by 0 bases and J by 1 base, with 11 bases between them. Germline V gene lookup returns CDR1 SGDLS and CDR2 YYNGEE. The CDR3 coding sequence is TGTGCCAGCAGCGTAGGAGGTACAGGGTCCTACGAGCAGTACTTC. Encoded protein: CASSVGGTGSYEQYF.

The chain is built from TRBV27 and TRBJ1-1, with TRBD1 matching 7 bases. From germline, CDR1 is MNHEY and CDR2 SMNVEV (reference sequence). With 4 bases clipped from V and 5 bases from J, the junction kept 7 bases outside the gene matches. This CDR3 region has 14 residues. The CDR3 protein is CASSSRQGRTEAFF. DNA for the CDR3: TGTGCCAGCAGTTCCCGACAGGGTAGGACTGAAGCTTTCTTT.

The V and J genes are TRBV28 and TRBJ1-2; TRBD1 is a possible D gene (5 bases). There are 13 residues in the CDR3. The germline V gene has CDR1 MDHEN and CDR2 SYDVKM. The V gene lost 9 bases and the J gene lost 1 base, with 12 bases spanning the gap. CDR3 DNA: TGTGCCAGTATTGGCAGGGATAACTATGGCTACACCTTC. Its translation: CASIGRDNYGYTF.

The chain couples TRBV5-1 to TRBJ2-1; 13 bases match TRBD2. The ends lost 4 bases at V and 2 bases at J; junction bases unmatched: 6. The CDR3 length is 17 residues. Germline assignment: CDR1 SGHRS and CDR2 YFSETQ. CDR3 in amino acids: CASSTGLAGVAYNEQFF. CDR3 DNA: TGCGCCAGCAGCACCGGACTAGCGGGAGTCGCCTACAATGAGCAGTTCTTC. The variable domain in full, with the rest retrieved from reference TRBV5-1 and TRBJ2-1, is KAGVTQTPRYLIKTRGQQVTLSCSPISGHRSVSWYQQTPGQGLQFLFEYFSETQRNKGNFPGRFSGRQFSNSRSEMNVSTLELGDSALYLCASSTGLAGVAYNEQFFGPGTRLTVL.

The rearrangement joins TRBV6-1 to TRBJ2-1; unclear D gene. V lost 0 bases and J 5 bases, leaving 14 bases between the germline ends. Germline V gene lookup returns CDR1 MNHNS and CDR2 SASEGT. The CDR3 runs 16 residues. The CDR3 DNA reads TGTGCCAGCAGTGAAGCGGTATTCAGGTTTGACAATGAGCAGTTCTTC. Translation: CASSEAVFRFDNEQFF.

The chain couples TRBV5-4 to TRBJ2-3, with 10 bases that match TRBD1. The CDR3 is 15 residues long. The J segment lost 0 bases and the V segment lost 4 bases, leaving 2 bases of the junction unmatched. In germline, CDR1 is SGHNT, CDR2 YYREEE (reference sequence). The CDR3 DNA is TGTGCCAGCAGCCCGACAGGGGGCAGCACAGATACGCAGTATTTT. Its translation is CASSPTGGSTDTQYF.

The V and J genes are TRBV30 and TRBJ2-3, with D uncertain. Per germline, CDR1 GTSNPN and CDR2 SVGIG (reference sequence). Trimming took 0 bases from V and 4 from J, leaving 5 bases between them. The CDR3 totals 12 residues. The CDR3 here is CAWSVGADTQYF. As DNA, the CDR3 is TGTGCCTGGAGTGTAGGAGCAGATACGCAGTATTTT.

The chain links TRBV27 to TRBJ1-1; D ambiguous. There are 12 residues in the CDR3. Trimming took off 5 bases at V and 7 bases at J, with 11 bases between the two ends. Germline values: CDR1 MNHEY, CDR2 SMNVEV (reference sequence). The CDR3 sequence: CASSEGFGEAFF. CDR3 nucleotides: TGTGCCAGCAGTGAGGGATTTGGTGAAGCTTTCTTT.

The rearrangement joins TRBV27 to TRBJ1-5, with D unclear. Germline CDR1 MNHEY, CDR2 SMNVEV (reference sequence). The CDR3 contains 14 residues. V was shortened by 9 bases and J by 0 bases, with 12 bases between the two germline ends. As DNA, the CDR3 is TGTGCCAGTAGGACTGTGAATAGCAATCAGCCCCAGCATTTT. As protein: CASRTVNSNQPQHF.

The V and J genes are TRBV13 and TRBJ2-3, with D unresolved. Germline CDR1 and CDR2: PRHDT and FYEKMQ (reference sequence). This CDR3 contains 12 residues. Trimming cost V 4 bases and J 2 bases, with 4 bases left between them. As DNA, the CDR3 is TGTGCCAGCAGCTCCTTCACAGATACGCAGTATTTT. Its protein product is CASSSFTDTQYF. Supplemented by reference TRBV13 and TRBJ2-3, the full variable domain reads AAGVIQSPRHLIKEKRETATLKCYPIPRHDTVYWYQQGPGQDPQFLISFYEKMQSDKGSIPDRFSAQQFSDYHSELNMSSLELGDSALYFCASSSFTDTQYFGPGTRLTVL.

This rearrangement joins TRBV4-3 to TRBJ1-2, with TRBD1 identical over 12 bases. The CDR3 runs to 17 residues. With 4 bases clipped from V and 8 bases from J, the junction kept 14 bases outside the gene matches. CDR1 and CDR2 (germline): LGHNA, YSLEER. The chain's CDR3 is CASSPGTGGFSVVGYTF. The CDR3 DNA sequence: TGCGCCAGCAGCCCTGGGACAGGGGGCTTTTCCGTCGTAGGCTACACCTTC.

CDR3 residues: CASSLKEDTQYF. DNA for the CDR3: TGTGCCAGCAGCTTAAAGGAGGATACGCAGTATTTT. The chain joins TRBV7-6 to TRBJ2-3; D unclear. Per germline, CDR1 SGHVS and CDR2 FNYEAQ. V lost 2 bases, J lost 6 bases, and 6 bases lay in between. This CDR3 is built from 12 residues.

V gene TRBV4-2 combines with J gene TRBJ2-7; 7 bases are a match to TRBD2. Losses at the gene ends were 4 bases for V and 0 bases for J; bases not matched to a gene: 3. The germline CDR1 and CDR2 sequences are LGHNA and YNFKEQ. There are 14 residues in the CDR3. The CDR3 coding sequence is TGTGCCAGCAGCCCCAAGCGGGGCTCCTACGAGCAGTACTTC. Translation gives CASSPKRGSYEQYF.

The chain is built from TRBV28 and TRBJ2-7; TRBD2 might be the D (6 bases). Trimming removed 8 bases at V and 5 bases at J, with 31 bases between. The CDR3 consists of 18 residues. Germline lookup yields CDR1 MDHEN and CDR2 SYDVKM. The CDR3 DNA sequence: TGTGCCAGCCTCTCCCTGCATATTACGGGGACTTCCCCCCACGAGCAGTACTTC. Amino acids: CASLSLHITGTSPHEQYF.

The chain couples TRBV19 to TRBJ1-1; D perhaps matches TRBD1 (5 bases). The V gene lost 3 bases and the J gene lost 6 bases, with 20 bases spanning the gap. The CDR3 sequence is 16 residues long. In germline, CDR1 is LNHDA, CDR2 SQIVND (reference sequence). CDR3 DNA: TGTGCCAGTAGTATTTGGTCGATCAGGGCTACCGCTGAAGCTTTCTTT. This translates into CASSIWSIRATAEAFF.

The chain combines TRBV13 with TRBJ2-2; D gene unclear. Trimming cost V 1 base and J 4 bases, with 4 bases left between them. Germline-derived CDR1 and CDR2 are PRHDT and FYEKMQ (reference sequence). The CDR3 sequence is 13 residues long. CDR3: CASSLALTGELFF. The CDR3 DNA reads TGTGCCAGCAGCTTAGCCCTCACCGGGGAGCTGTTTTTT.

The chain joins TRBV6-1 to TRBJ2-5; TRBD1 aligns across 7 bases. Looked up from germline, CDR1 is MNHNS and CDR2 is SASEGT. This CDR3 has 13 residues. V lost 6 bases to trimming and J lost 7 bases; unmatched junction nucleotides: 8. Here the CDR3 reads CASRPQGEGTQYF. The CDR3 DNA follows: TGTGCCAGCAGGCCCCAGGGGGAAGGGACCCAGTACTTC.

This chain joins TRBV28 and TRBJ1-5; D is undetermined. V was cut by 6 bases and J by 4 bases, with 4 bases left in between. The CDR3 sequence is 11 residues long. CDR1 is MDHEN, CDR2 SYDVKM, per germline. The CDR3: CASSLNQPQHF. The CDR3 DNA reads TGTGCCAGCAGCTTGAATCAGCCCCAGCATTTT.

This clone was counted a single time. The chain combines TRBV29-1 with TRBJ1-2; D is ambiguous. The germline V gene has CDR1 SQVTM and CDR2 ANQGSEA. The CDR3 runs 12 residues. Trimming took off 0 bases at V and 8 bases at J, with 10 bases between the two ends. CDR3 sequence reads: CSVEEAGVGYTF. CDR3 DNA sequence: TGCAGCGTTGAAGAGGCGGGTGTAGGCTACACCTTC.

The rearrangement links TRBV10-3 to TRBJ2-4; D gene ambiguous. The germline V and J ends were trimmed by 0 bases and 1 base, with 16 bases remaining between them. Germline lookup yields CDR1 ENHRY and CDR2 SYGVKD. The length of the CDR3 is 18 residues. Here the CDR3 DNA reads TGTGCCATCAGTGAGTCGATGGTGAGCGTCTTGGCCAAAAACATTCAGTACTTC. Protein product: CAISESMVSVLAKNIQYF.

The chain links TRBV15 to TRBJ2-3; 11 nucleotides match TRBD2. The CDR3 covers 20 residues. Trimming cost V 0 bases and J 6 bases; bases outside gene matches: 17. From germline, CDR1 is LNHNV and CDR2 YYDKDF (reference sequence). This chain's CDR3 is CATSRDPPLTSGSMVDTQYF. As DNA, the CDR3 is TGTGCCACCAGCAGAGATCCCCCCCTTACTAGCGGGAGTATGGTCGATACGCAGTATTTT.

The chain employs TRBV7-2 and TRBJ1-2; D gene unclear. Per germline, CDR1 SGHTA and CDR2 FQGNSA. V was trimmed by 4 bases and J by 3 bases, leaving 6 bases between them. The length of the CDR3 is 12 residues. CDR3 bases: TGTGCCAGCAGCTGGAGTTACTATGGCTACACCTTC. It is translated as CASSWSYYGYTF.

The J gene is TRBJ1-2, the V gene TRBV4-3; no clear D. Trimming left V 1 base short and J 6 bases short, with 9 bases between. Germline V gene lookup returns CDR1 LGHNA and CDR2 YSLEER. The CDR3 is 13 amino acids. The CDR3 region is CASSQVSGNGYTF. The CDR3 DNA reads as TGCGCCAGCAGCCAAGTATCGGGGAATGGCTACACCTTC.

The table lists this clone with a few counts. The V and J genes are TRBV9 and TRBJ2-2, with 7 bases matching TRBD2. The CDR3 contains 15 residues. Germline V gives CDR1 SGDLS, CDR2 YYNGEE. Losses at the gene ends were 0 bases for V and 2 bases for J; bases not matched to a gene: 1. CDR3 sequence (DNA): TGTGCCAGCAGCGTAGGCGGGGGAAACACCGGGGAGCTGTTTTTT. Translating it yields CASSVGGGNTGELFF.

The gene calls are TRBV5-6 and TRBJ2-4; a weak D match, TRBD1 (6 bases). Germline V gene data show CDR1 as SGHDT and CDR2 as YYEEEE. The V gene lost 2 bases and the J gene lost 0 bases, with 15 bases spanning the gap. The length of the CDR3 is 17 residues. This CDR3 is CASSLDVLTGAKNIQYF. The CDR3 region has the DNA TGTGCCAGCAGCTTAGATGTCCTGACAGGAGCCAAAAACATTCAGTACTTC.

This clone showed up just once. The chain recombines TRBV28 with TRBJ2-2, with 7 bases aligning to TRBD2. The CDR3 sequence is 14 residues long. Trimming took 8 bases from V and 2 from J; bases not matched to a gene: 5. Looked up from germline, CDR1 is MDHEN and CDR2 is SYDVKM. The CDR3 region has the DNA TGTGCCAGCTCGACTAGCCCTAACACCGGGGAGCTGTTTTTT. It yields the protein CASSTSPNTGELFF.

CDR3 loop: CASSLARGGYEQYF. The CDR3 DNA reads TGCGCCAGCAGCTTGGCCCGCGGAGGCTACGAGCAGTACTTC. The chain carries TRBV5-1 and TRBJ2-7; a possible D gene is TRBD2 (5 bases). V was shortened by 0 bases and J by 3 bases, with 10 bases between the two germline ends. Germline loops: CDR1 SGHRS, CDR2 YFSETQ. The CDR3 is 14 residues long.

The chain uses TRBV14 and TRBJ2-1; D might be TRBD2 (5 bases). V was shortened by 4 bases and J by 9 bases, with 16 bases between the two germline ends. The CDR3 extends over 14 amino acids. The V gene's germline CDR1 is SGHDN and CDR2 FVKESK. The CDR3 DNA follows: TGTGCCAGCAGCCTGACCGGGATACGGGGTGAGCAGTTCTTC. This translates into CASSLTGIRGEQFF. Using reference TRBV14 and TRBJ2-1 for the parts outside the CDR3, the full variable domain is EAGVTQFPSHSVIEKGQTVTLRCDPISGHDNLYWYRRVMGKEIKFLLHFVKESKQDESGMPNNRFLAERTGGTYSTLKVQPAELEDSGVYFCASSLTGIRGEQFFGPGTRLTVL.

The chain couples TRBV27 to TRBJ1-2; a weak D match, TRBD1 (5 bases). The CDR3 runs to 12 residues. The V gene lost 8 bases and the J gene lost 4 bases, with 11 bases spanning the gap. Germline V gives CDR1 MNHEY, CDR2 SMNVEV (reference sequence). As DNA, the CDR3 is TGTGCCAGCTCTCAGGGCGCCTATGGCTACACCTTC. It codes for CASSQGAYGYTF.

The gene calls are TRBV5-5 and TRBJ1-1; D unresolved. There are 13 residues in the CDR3. Trimming pared 6 bases from V and 4 bases from J, leaving 13 bases between. Germline V gives CDR1 SGHKS, CDR2 YYEKEE (reference sequence). CDR3 sequence reads: CASTPVLSTEAFF. Written as DNA, the CDR3 is TGTGCCAGCACCCCTGTTTTGTCCACTGAAGCTTTCTTT.